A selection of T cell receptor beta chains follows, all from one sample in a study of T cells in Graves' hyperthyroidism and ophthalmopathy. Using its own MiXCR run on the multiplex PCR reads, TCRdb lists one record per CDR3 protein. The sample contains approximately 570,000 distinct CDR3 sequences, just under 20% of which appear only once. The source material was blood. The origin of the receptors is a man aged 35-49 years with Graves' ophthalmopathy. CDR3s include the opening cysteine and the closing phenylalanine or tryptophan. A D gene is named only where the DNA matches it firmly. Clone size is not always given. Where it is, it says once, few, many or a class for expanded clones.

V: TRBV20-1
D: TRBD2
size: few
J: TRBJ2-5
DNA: TGCAGTGCTTCCTCACTAGCGGGAGACGAGGAGACCCAGTACTTC
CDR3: CSASSLAGDEETQYF

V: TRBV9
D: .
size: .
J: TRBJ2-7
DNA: TGTGCCAGCAGCCCAAACCGGGGAAGCGACGAGCAGTACTTC
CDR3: CASSPNRGSDEQYF

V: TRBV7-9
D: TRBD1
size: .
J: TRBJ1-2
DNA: TGTGCCAGCAGCTTTCTTAGGGGACAGGGCGACTATGGCTACACCTTC
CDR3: CASSFLRGQGDYGYTF

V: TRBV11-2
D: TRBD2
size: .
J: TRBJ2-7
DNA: TGTGCCAGCAGCTCAACAGCGGGAGTGTACGAGCAGTACTTC
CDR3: CASSSTAGVYEQYF

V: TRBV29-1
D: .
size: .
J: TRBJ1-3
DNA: TGCAGCGTTGGGGCGGAAGGGTCCTACGGAAACACCATATATTTT
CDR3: CSVGAEGSYGNTIYF

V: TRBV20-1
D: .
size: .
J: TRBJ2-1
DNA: TGCAGTGCCACGAGGGGTCTTGTCGGCTCCTACAATGAGCAGTTCTTC
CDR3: CSATRGLVGSYNEQFF

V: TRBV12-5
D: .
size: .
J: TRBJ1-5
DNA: TGTGCTAGTGTAGGGGTTTATAGCAATCAGCCCCAGCATTTT
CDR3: CASVGVYSNQPQHF

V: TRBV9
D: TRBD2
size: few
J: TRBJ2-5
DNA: TGTGCCAGCAGCGTAGGAGGAGCGGGGGGGCACGAGACCCAGTACTTC
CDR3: CASSVGGAGGHETQYF

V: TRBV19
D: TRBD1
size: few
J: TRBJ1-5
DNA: TGTGCCAGTAGTCTCGGACAGGGGGCTCAGCCCCAGCATTTT
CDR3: CASSLGQGAQPQHF

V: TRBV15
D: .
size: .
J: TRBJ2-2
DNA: TGTGCCACCAGCAGAAACAGGGACACCGGGGAGCTGTTTTTT
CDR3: CATSRNRDTGELFF

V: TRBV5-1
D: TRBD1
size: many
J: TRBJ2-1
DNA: TGCGCCAGCAGCTTAGAAGGAGGCAGGGGGCTCGATGAGCAGTTCTTC
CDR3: CASSLEGGRGLDEQFF

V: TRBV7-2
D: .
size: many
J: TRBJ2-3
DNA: TGTGCCAGCAGCAGCTCAGTAGGTACGCAGTATTTT
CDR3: CASSSSVGTQYF

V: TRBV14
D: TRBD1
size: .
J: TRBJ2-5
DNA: TGTGCCAGCAGCCAAGCCGCATATGACAGGGCCCAAAAAGAGACCCAGTACTTC
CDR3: CASSQAAYDRAQKETQYF

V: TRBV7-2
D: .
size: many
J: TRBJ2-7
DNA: TGTGCCAGCAGCCTCGGCTGGGGGCGGTATGGGAAATACGAGCAGTACTTC
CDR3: CASSLGWGRYGKYEQYF

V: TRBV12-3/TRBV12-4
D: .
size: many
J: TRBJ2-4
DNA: TGTGCCAGCAGTACCAACTTACCCTCAGCCAAAAACATTCAGTACTTC
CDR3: CASSTNLPSAKNIQYF

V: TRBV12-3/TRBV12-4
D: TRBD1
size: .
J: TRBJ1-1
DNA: TGTGCCAGCATTCCACTGACAGGGTGGAACACTGAAGCTTTCTTT
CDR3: CASIPLTGWNTEAFF

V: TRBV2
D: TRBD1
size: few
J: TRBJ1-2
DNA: TGTGCCAGCAGTGTTGACAGGGACTATGGCTACACCTTC
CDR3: CASSVDRDYGYTF

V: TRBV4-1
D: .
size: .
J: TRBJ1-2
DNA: TGCGCCAGCAGCCACCCCGGGGGACTCGACTATGGCTACACCTTC
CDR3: CASSHPGGLDYGYTF

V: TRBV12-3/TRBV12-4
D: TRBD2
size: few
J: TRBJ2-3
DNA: TGTGCCAGCATTCCTAGCGGGGGGGCCAGGAGGGGGGATACGCAGTATTTT
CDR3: CASIPSGGARRGDTQYF

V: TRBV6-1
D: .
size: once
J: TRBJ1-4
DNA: TGTGCCAGCCGAGAGGGAGGGGAAAAACTGTTTTTT
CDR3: CASREGGEKLFF

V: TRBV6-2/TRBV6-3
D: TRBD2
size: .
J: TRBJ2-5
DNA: TGTGCCAGCAGAAATAGCGGGGCTGAGACCCAGTACTTC
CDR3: CASRNSGAETQYF

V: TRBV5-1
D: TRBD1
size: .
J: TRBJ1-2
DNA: TGCGCCAGCCGCTTAGGGGGCTCAGACTATGGCTACACCTTC
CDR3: CASRLGGSDYGYTF

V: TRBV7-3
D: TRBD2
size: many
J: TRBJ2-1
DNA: TGTGCCAGCAGCCCAATGGCGGGAGGGGTTTACAATGAGCAGTTCTTC
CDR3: CASSPMAGGVYNEQFF

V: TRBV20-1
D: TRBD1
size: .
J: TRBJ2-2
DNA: TGCAGTGCTAGTAGTTGGGACAGCGTGGCCGGGGAGCTGTTTTTT
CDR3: CSASSWDSVAGELFF

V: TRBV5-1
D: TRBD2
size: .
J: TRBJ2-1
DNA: TGCGCCAGCAGCCCCCGGGAGGGGATCTACAATGAGCAGTTCTTC
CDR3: CASSPREGIYNEQFF

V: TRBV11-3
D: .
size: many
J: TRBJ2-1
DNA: TGTGCCAGCAGCTTAGAGGGGGGGGGCCTAAGCTCCTACAATGAGCAGTTCTTC
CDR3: CASSLEGGGLSSYNEQFF

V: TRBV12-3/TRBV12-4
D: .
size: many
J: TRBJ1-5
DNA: TGTGCCAGCAGTGGGGGCCCTAATCGAGGGGGCAATCAGCCCCAGCATTTT
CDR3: CASSGGPNRGGNQPQHF

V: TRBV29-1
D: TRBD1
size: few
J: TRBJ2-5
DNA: TGCAGCGTCTCTCCAGGGGGTTCCAAAGAGACCCAGTACTTC
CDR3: CSVSPGGSKETQYF

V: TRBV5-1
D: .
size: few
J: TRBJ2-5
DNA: TGCGCCAGCAGCTGGGGGTTGCAGACCCAGTACTTC
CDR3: CASSWGLQTQYF

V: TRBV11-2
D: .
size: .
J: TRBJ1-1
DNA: TGTGCCAGCAGCTTTCAGGGTCTAGCTTTCTTT
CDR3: CASSFQGLAFF

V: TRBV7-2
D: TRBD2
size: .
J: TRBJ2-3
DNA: TGTGCCAGCACTACTCTAGCGGGAGTAACAGATACGCAGTATTTT
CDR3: CASTTLAGVTDTQYF

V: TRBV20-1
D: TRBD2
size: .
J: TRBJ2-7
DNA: TGCAGTGCTGGGGGACTAGCGGGGCGAGAGCAGTACTTC
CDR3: CSAGGLAGREQYF

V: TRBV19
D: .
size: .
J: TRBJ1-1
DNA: TGTGCCAGTAGTTGGGAACAGAGCCTGAACACTGAAGCTTTCTTT
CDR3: CASSWEQSLNTEAFF

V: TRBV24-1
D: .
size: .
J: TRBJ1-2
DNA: TGTGCCACCAGTGATTTCCCCGGGGTCTATGGCTACACCTTC
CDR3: CATSDFPGVYGYTF

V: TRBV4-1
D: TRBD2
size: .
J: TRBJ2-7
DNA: TGCGCCAGCAGCCAAGAACTAGCGGGAGGGAGGTTAGACGAGCAGTACTTC
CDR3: CASSQELAGGRLDEQYF

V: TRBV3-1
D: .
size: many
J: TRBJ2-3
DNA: TGTGCCAGCAGCCAAGAATCCAGCACAGATACGCAGTATTTT
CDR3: CASSQESSTDTQYF

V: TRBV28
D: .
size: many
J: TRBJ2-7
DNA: TGTGCCAGCAGTTCGACTAGGCAGGAGCAGTACTTC
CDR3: CASSSTRQEQYF

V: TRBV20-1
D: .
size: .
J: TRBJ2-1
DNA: TGCAGTGCTAGACCCACGGACTGGGAACAGTTCTTC
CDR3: CSARPTDWEQFF

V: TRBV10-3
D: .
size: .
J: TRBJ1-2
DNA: TGTGCCATCAGTGAGTCTGTGACCCGGGGGAACTATGGCTACACCTTC
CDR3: CAISESVTRGNYGYTF

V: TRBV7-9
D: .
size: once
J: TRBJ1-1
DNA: TGTGCCAGCGATCGGAGGGGAGTGAACACTGAAGCTTTCTTT
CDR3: CASDRRGVNTEAFF

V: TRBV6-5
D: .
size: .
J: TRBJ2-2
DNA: TGTGCCAGCAGTTACTATACCGGGGAGCTGTTTTTT
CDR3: CASSYYTGELFF

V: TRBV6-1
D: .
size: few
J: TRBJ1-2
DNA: TGTGCCAGCAGTGAAGCGGGACGGAGCCTTTATGGCTACACCTTC
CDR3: CASSEAGRSLYGYTF

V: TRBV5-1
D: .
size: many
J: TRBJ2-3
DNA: TGCGCCAGCAGCTTGGCCGGACAGCCTAGCACAGATACGCAGTATTTT
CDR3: CASSLAGQPSTDTQYF

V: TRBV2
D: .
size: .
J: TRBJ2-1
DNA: TGTGCCAGCAGCCCGGGTATTTTTGACTACAATGAGCAGTTCTTC
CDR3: CASSPGIFDYNEQFF

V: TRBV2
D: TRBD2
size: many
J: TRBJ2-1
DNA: TGTGCAATACACGGGACTAGCAGAAACAATGAGCAGTTCTTC
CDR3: CAIHGTSRNNEQFF

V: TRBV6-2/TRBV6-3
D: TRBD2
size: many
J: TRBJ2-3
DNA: TGTGCCAGCAGCGCAAGACTAGCGGGGATGGGAGATACGCAGTATTTT
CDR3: CASSARLAGMGDTQYF

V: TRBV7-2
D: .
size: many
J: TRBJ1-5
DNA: TGTGCCAGCAGCTTAAGGCCCCGAGGTAGCAATCAGCCCCAGCATTTT
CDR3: CASSLRPRGSNQPQHF

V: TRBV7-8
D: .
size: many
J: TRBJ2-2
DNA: TGTGCCAGCAGCTTAAGTGGGAGGTTTGCCGGGGAGCTGTTTTTT
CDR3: CASSLSGRFAGELFF

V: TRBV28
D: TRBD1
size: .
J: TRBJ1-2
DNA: TGTGCCAGCAGTTTACCTGGGACAGGGGAGAACAACTATGGCTACACCTTC
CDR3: CASSLPGTGENNYGYTF

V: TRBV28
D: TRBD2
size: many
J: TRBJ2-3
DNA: TGTGCCAGCTCTTCTCCGGGACTAGGAACAGATACGCAGTATTTT
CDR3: CASSSPGLGTDTQYF

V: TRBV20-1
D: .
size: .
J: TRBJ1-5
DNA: TGCAGTGCCAGGGGCAGGGCTTGGGGTCAGCCCCAGCATTTT
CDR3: CSARGRAWGQPQHF

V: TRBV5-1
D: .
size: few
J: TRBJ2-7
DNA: TGCGCCAGCAGCTTTGTGGGGGCCACCTACGAGCAGTACTTC
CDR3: CASSFVGATYEQYF

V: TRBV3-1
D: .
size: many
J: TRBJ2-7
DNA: TGTGCCAGCAGCCACGCCCAGGGCCAGCAGTACTTC
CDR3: CASSHAQGQQYF

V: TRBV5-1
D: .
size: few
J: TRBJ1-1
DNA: TGCGCCAGCTATCTAGGGGGTGAAGCTTTCTTT
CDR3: CASYLGGEAFF